One and the same sample provided the 21 T cell receptor beta chains below, sequenced in a study of beta chain features in type 1 diabetes. Since all of the isolated RNA was reverse transcribed, expressed TCRB transcripts were what got sequenced. Repertoires were generated with immunoSEQ multiplex PCR, while TCRdb's copy carries only in-frame clones and drops some. The table has fewer than 250,000 clones, roughly 14% seen once. Material: naive CD4+ T cells from blood. These receptors were collected from a woman between 35 and 50 years old in good health.

J is TRBJ2-1 and V is TRBV6-5, with D possibly being TRBD1 (6 bases). The CDR3 is made up of 12 amino acids. Germline assignment: CDR1 MNHEY and CDR2 SVGAGI. Trimming cost V 6 bases and J 10 bases, with 13 bases left between them. The CDR3: CASSPRQGEQFF. The DNA of the CDR3 is TGTGCCAGCAGCCCCAGGCAGGGGGAGCAGTTCTTC.

This clone was detected only a few times. The chain links TRBV5-6 to TRBJ2-7; 9 bases are a match to TRBD1. The CDR3 is made up of 17 amino acids. With 4 bases clipped from V and 0 bases from J, the junction kept 11 bases outside the gene matches. CDR1 and CDR2 from the germline V gene are SGHDT and YYEEEE. CDR3 protein: CASSIGQGRGSSYEQYF. In DNA form, the CDR3 reads TGTGCCAGCAGCATTGGACAGGGGAGAGGGAGCTCCTACGAGCAGTACTTC.

This clone was detected many times. The chain has TRBV23-1 and TRBJ2-1, with 10 bases aligning to TRBD2. TRBV23-1 is labeled an ORF, and its function is uncertain. CDR3 length: 16 amino acids. V lost 4 bases, J lost 2 bases, and 5 bases stayed unmatched. This chain's CDR3 is CASSPLAGPAYNEQFF. The CDR3 bases are TGCGCCAGCAGTCCACTAGCGGGGCCAGCCTACAATGAGCAGTTCTTC.

The chain employs TRBV7-9 and TRBJ2-7; 8 bases are a match to TRBD1. The CDR3 is 13 residues long. Germline V gene data show CDR1 as SEHNR and CDR2 as FQNEAQ (reference sequence). With V trimmed by 4 bases and J by 4 bases, 3 bases remained unmatched. The CDR3 nucleotides are TGTGCCAGCAGCTCAGGGGGCCGGTACGAGCAGTACTTC. Amino acids: CASSSGGRYEQYF.

This clone was recorded a few times. The V gene is TRBV7-2, the J gene TRBJ1-2, with 12 nucleotides matching TRBD1. The CDR3 covers 18 residues. Trimming at V came to 0 bases and at J to 4 bases, leaving 9 bases not matched to a gene. The germline V gene has CDR1 SGHTA and CDR2 FQGNSA. Written as DNA, the CDR3 is TGTGCCAGCAGCTTAGCCGGGACAGGGGGCGCATCCCCCTATGGCTACACCTTC. Translating it yields CASSLAGTGGASPYGYTF. Together with reference TRBV7-2 and TRBJ1-2, the CDR3 gives the full variable domain: GAGVSQSPSNKVTEKGKDVELRCDPISGHTALYWYRQSLGQGLEFLIYFQGNSAPDKSGLPSDRFSAERTGGSVSTLTIQRTQQEDSAVYLCASSLAGTGGASPYGYTFGSGTRLTVV.

This chain joins TRBV11-2 and TRBJ2-1; 8 nucleotides align to TRBD1. This CDR3 comprises 12 residues. After removal of 3 bases from V and 12 bases from J, the junction contained 4 bases not matched to a gene. Germline-derived CDR1 and CDR2 are SGHAT and FQNNGV. DNA for the CDR3: TGTGCCAGCAGCTTCCTGGACAGGGTGCAGTTCTTC. Protein: CASSFLDRVQFF.

The chain recombines TRBV28 with TRBJ1-2; TRBD1 agrees at 8 bases. The CDR3 sequence is 14 residues long. CDR1 and CDR2 from the germline V gene are MDHEN and SYDVKM. With V trimmed by 6 bases and J by 5 bases, 8 bases remained unmatched. CDR3 coding DNA: TGTGCCAGCAGACGACAGGGGCAAGGATATGGCTACACCTTC. It is translated as CASRRQGQGYGYTF.

This clone occurred a few times. The chain couples TRBV27 to TRBJ2-3; 9 bases map to TRBD1. CDR1 is MNHEY and CDR2 is SMNVEV in the germline V gene (reference sequence). V lost 8 bases and J lost 5; bases outside the gene matches: 14. The CDR3 length is 16 residues. The CDR3 protein is CASAAGTGLVGDTQYF. The DNA for the CDR3 is TGTGCCAGCGCGGCCGGGACAGGGCTGGTCGGAGATACGCAGTATTTT.

This sequence joins TRBV11-2 and TRBJ1-2; D is perhaps TRBD1 (5 bases). Germline V gene sequence: CDR1 SGHAT, CDR2 FQNNGV. Trimming took 5 bases from V and 6 from J, leaving 13 bases between them. This CDR3 contains 13 residues. CDR3 nucleotide sequence: TGTGCCAGCAGCCCGCGACAGTCGGATGGCTACACCTTC. Translating it yields CASSPRQSDGYTF.

The rearrangement links TRBV5-1 to TRBJ1-2; a possible D gene is TRBD1 (6 bases). The CDR3 spans 14 residues. Germline assignment: CDR1 SGHRS and CDR2 YFSETQ. Between the trimmed V and J ends, which lost 2 bases and 2 bases, there was a span of 10 bases. The CDR3 here is CASSFGRGNYGYTF. For the CDR3, the DNA is TGCGCCAGCAGCTTTGGAAGGGGGAACTATGGCTACACCTTC.

The chain combines TRBV27 with TRBJ2-5; possible D gene TRBD1, 6 bases. The germline V gene has CDR1 MNHEY and CDR2 SMNVEV (reference sequence). Trimming shortened V by 5 bases and J by 3 bases, and 16 bases separated the two germline ends. The CDR3 consists of 15 residues. Here the CDR3 DNA reads TGTGCCAGCAGTCGGAACAGGGTGGTGGAAGAGACCCAGTACTTC. Translation: CASSRNRVVEETQYF.

V usage is TRBV2 and J usage is TRBJ1-1, with D unresolved. This CDR3 has 16 residues. The germline gives CDR1 SNHLY, CDR2 FYNNEI. V gave up 0 bases and J gave up 5 bases, with 16 bases separating them. CDR3 nucleotide sequence: TGTGCCAGCAGTGAAGCTGACGTTCGGACGGGAACTGAAGCTTTCTTT. Translation: CASSEADVRTGTEAFF.

The chain is built from TRBV4-2 and TRBJ1-2, with D unclear. This CDR3 is 14 amino acids long. The V and J ends lost 0 bases and 1 base respectively, with 6 bases between them. Germline CDR1 and CDR2: LGHNA and YNFKEQ. In nucleotides, the CDR3 is TGTGCCAGCAGCCAAGATACAGTTAACTATGGCTACACCTTC. Its translation: CASSQDTVNYGYTF.

This clone came up a few times. The chain uses TRBV9 and TRBJ1-2; TRBD1 matches at 10 bases. Germline-derived CDR1 and CDR2 are SGDLS and YYNGEE. This CDR3 has 15 amino acids. The V gene end was trimmed by 0 bases and the J gene end by 6 bases; junction bases not matched to a gene: 5. The CDR3: CASSVVDRGLDGYTF. Here the CDR3 DNA reads TGTGCCAGCAGCGTAGTCGACAGGGGGCTAGATGGCTACACCTTC. The variable domain in full, with the rest retrieved from reference TRBV9 and TRBJ1-2, is DSGVTQTPKHLITATGQRVTLRCSPRSGDLSVYWYQQSLDQGLQFLIQYYNGEERAKGNILERFSAQQFPDLHSELNLSSLELGDSALYFCASSVVDRGLDGYTFGSGTRLTVV.

This clone was seen only a few times. The chain couples TRBV6-1 to TRBJ2-6, with a weak D call TRBD1 (5 bases). Germline V gene lookup returns CDR1 MNHNS and CDR2 SASEGT. V dropped 4 bases and J dropped 0 bases, with 13 bases sitting between them. This CDR3 is built from 17 residues. The CDR3 protein is CASSAQATYSGANVLTF. Here the CDR3 DNA reads TGTGCCAGCAGTGCACAGGCCACCTACTCTGGGGCCAACGTCCTGACTTTC.

The table lists this clone with many counts. The chain links TRBV29-1 to TRBJ1-1; TRBD1 agrees at 7 bases. V lost 1 base, J lost 4 bases, and 0 bases stayed unmatched. Germline values: CDR1 SQVTM, CDR2 ANQGSEA. The CDR3 is made up of 12 amino acids. This CDR3 is CSVEAGGTEAFF. CDR3 nucleotides: TGCAGCGTTGAAGCAGGGGGCACTGAAGCTTTCTTT. The entire variable domain, with the rest obtained from reference TRBV29-1 and TRBJ1-1, is as follows: SAVISQKPSRDICQRGTSLTIQCQVDSQVTMMFWYRQQPGQSLTLIATANQGSEATYESGFVIDKFPISRPNLTFSTLTVSNMSPEDSSIYLCSVEAGGTEAFFGQGTRLTVV.

This clone was recorded a few times. The J gene is TRBJ2-2, the V gene TRBV4-3; 9 bases line up with TRBD1. The CDR3 spans 18 residues. The germline V gene has CDR1 LGHNA and CDR2 YSLEER. After removal of 3 bases from V and 1 base from J, the junction contained 9 bases not matched to a gene. CDR3 sequence reads: CASSHTLTGGLNTGELFF. The CDR3, as DNA: TGCGCCAGCAGCCATACCCTTACAGGGGGCCTGAACACCGGGGAGCTGTTTTTT.

V is TRBV7-9 and J is TRBJ2-5; perhaps TRBD1 as D (6 bases). CDR1 SEHNR and CDR2 FQNEAQ come from the germline V gene (reference sequence). Trimming shortened V by 3 bases and J by 0 bases, and 14 bases separated the two germline ends. The CDR3 extends over 16 amino acids. The CDR3 sequence is CASSFPGTTYQETQYF. CDR3 DNA: TGTGCCAGCAGCTTCCCCGGGACAACGTACCAAGAGACCCAGTACTTC. Supplemented by reference TRBV7-9 and TRBJ2-5, the full variable domain reads DTGVSQNPRHKITKRGQNVTFRCDPISEHNRLYWYRQTLGQGPEFLTYFQNEAQLEKSRLLSDRFSAERPKGSFSTLEIQRTEQGDSAMYLCASSFPGTTYQETQYFGPGTRLLVL.

This clone was counted only a few times. The V call is TRBV19, the J call TRBJ1-5; possibly TRBD1 for D (5 bases). Germline loops: CDR1 LNHDA, CDR2 SQIVND (reference sequence). The CDR3 is made up of 15 amino acids. V lost 7 bases and J lost 0, with 13 bases in between. The CDR3 nucleotides read TGTGCCAGTACCCTGGGAGGGGTTAGCAATCAGCCCCAGCATTTT. Its translation is CASTLGGVSNQPQHF.

In this sample, this clone turned up a few times. The CDR3 DNA follows: TGTGCCAGCAGTGTCATGTCTAGCGGGGGGGCGGGCCAAGAGACCCAGTACTTC. Protein product: CASSVMSSGGAGQETQYF. The J gene is TRBJ2-5, the V gene TRBV6-1; 12 bases are a match to TRBD2. V shed 4 bases and J 1 base; nucleotides not matched to a gene: 10. The CDR3 has 18 residues. Per germline, CDR1 MNHNS and CDR2 SASEGT.

The chain combines TRBV18 with TRBJ1-4; weak D call: TRBD1 (5 bases). The V gene's germline CDR1 is KGHSH and CDR2 LQKENI. The ends were cut back, 1 base at V and 8 bases at J, with 11 bases in the middle. This CDR3 spans 14 amino acids. This CDR3 reads CASSPQQGPEKLFF. In DNA, the CDR3 is TGTGCCAGCTCACCACAGCAGGGTCCGGAAAAACTGTTTTTT.